This is a list of T cell receptor beta chains from one sample in a study of blood T cell repertoires in COVID-19. Measured with immunoSEQ multiplex PCR; TCRdb has only the in-frame clones, and not every one. The sample carries around 250,000 clones, 80% to 95% recorded once. Sequencing was done on a sample of PBMCs or T cells enriched from blood (not recorded which). These receptors all come from a middle-aged man who had been exposed to COVID-19. The conserved cysteine and the conserved F or W are not part of the CDR3 here. Fields, in order: J gene, V gene, CDR3 protein.

J: TRBJ2-3; V: TRBV28; CDR3: AILDRSTDTQY
J: TRBJ2-1; V: TRBV5-1; CDR3: ASSGGRADNEQF
J: TRBJ1-1; V: TRBV7-2; CDR3: ASSLSPQGTTEAF
J: TRBJ2-7; V: TRBV6-5; CDR3: ASSDRGIYEQY
J: TRBJ1-2; V: TRBV2; CDR3: ASSLTYGYT
J: TRBJ2-3; V: TRBV6-2/TRBV6-3; CDR3: ASSSGLAGNLPDTQY
J: TRBJ2-3; V: TRBV7-3; CDR3: ASSLLGGGTDTQY
J: TRBJ2-7; V: TRBV30; CDR3: ATRREISYEQY
J: TRBJ2-1; V: TRBV7-9; CDR3: ASSFYWTSGYNEQF
J: TRBJ2-3; V: TRBV27; CDR3: ASTLLAGVTDTQY
J: TRBJ1-1; V: TRBV7-9; CDR3: ASKKTGGTEAF
J: TRBJ1-2; V: TRBV12-3/TRBV12-4; CDR3: ASSLTGYGYT
J: TRBJ1-1; V: TRBV9; CDR3: ASSGPQGIRFAF
J: TRBJ1-1; V: TRBV20-1; CDR3: SARDSEAF
J: TRBJ2-2; V: TRBV9; CDR3: ASSVHYSEPGELF
J: TRBJ1-1; V: TRBV10-3; CDR3: AISPPKGQKNTEAF
J: TRBJ1-6; V: TRBV28; CDR3: ASSITSGFNSPLH